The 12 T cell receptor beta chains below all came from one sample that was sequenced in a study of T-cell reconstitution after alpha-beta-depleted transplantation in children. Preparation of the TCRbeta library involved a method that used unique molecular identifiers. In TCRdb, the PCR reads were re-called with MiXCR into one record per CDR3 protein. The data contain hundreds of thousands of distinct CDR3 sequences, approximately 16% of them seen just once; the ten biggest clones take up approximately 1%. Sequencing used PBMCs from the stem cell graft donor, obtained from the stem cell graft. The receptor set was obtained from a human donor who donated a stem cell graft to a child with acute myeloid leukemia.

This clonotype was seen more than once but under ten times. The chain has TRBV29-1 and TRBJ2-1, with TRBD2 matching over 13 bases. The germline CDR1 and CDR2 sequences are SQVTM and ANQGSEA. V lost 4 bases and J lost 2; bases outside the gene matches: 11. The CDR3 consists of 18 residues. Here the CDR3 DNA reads TGCAGCGTTGGCCCCCGTACCGGGACTAGCGGGGCCTACAATGAGCAGTTCTTC. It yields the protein CSVGPRTGTSGAYNEQFF.

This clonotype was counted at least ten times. The DNA for the CDR3 is TGTGCCAGCTCACCACTCAAAGCGGGGGCCTCGAGCTCCTACAATGAGCAGTTCTTC. This encodes CASSPLKAGASSSYNEQFF. J is TRBJ2-1 and V is TRBV18; TRBD2 matches at 8 bases. V lost 1 base to trimming and J lost 0 bases; unmatched junction nucleotides: 11. The CDR3 spans 19 residues. The germline V gene encodes CDR1 KGHSH and CDR2 LQKENI.

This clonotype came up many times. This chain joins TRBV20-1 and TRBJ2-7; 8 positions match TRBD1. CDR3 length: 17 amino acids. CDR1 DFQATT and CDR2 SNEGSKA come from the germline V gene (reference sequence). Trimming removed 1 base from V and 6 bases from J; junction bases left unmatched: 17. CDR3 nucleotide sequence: TGCAGTGCTAGAGTTATCGGGCAGGGGGCCGGACAAGGCGAGCAGTACTTC. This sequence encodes CSARVIGQGAGQGEQYF.

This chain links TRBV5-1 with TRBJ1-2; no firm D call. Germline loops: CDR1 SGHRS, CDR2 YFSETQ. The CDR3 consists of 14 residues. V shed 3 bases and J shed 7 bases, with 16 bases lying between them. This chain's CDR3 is CASSSDGFSAGYTF. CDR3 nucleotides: TGCGCCAGCAGCTCGGACGGATTTTCCGCTGGCTACACCTTC.

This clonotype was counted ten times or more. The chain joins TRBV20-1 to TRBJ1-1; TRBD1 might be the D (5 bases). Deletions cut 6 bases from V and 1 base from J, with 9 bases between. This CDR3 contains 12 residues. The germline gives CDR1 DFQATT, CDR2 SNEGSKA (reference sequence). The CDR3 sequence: CSALGPNTEAFF. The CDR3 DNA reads TGCAGTGCGCTGGGGCCGAACACTGAAGCTTTCTTT.

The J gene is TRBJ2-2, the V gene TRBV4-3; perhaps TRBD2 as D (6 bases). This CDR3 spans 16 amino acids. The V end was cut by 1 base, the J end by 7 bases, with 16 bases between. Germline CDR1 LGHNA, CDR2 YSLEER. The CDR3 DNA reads TGCGCCAGCAGCCAAGCTTTGTTAACCGGGGGCGGGGAGCTGTTTTTT. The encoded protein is CASSQALLTGGGELFF.

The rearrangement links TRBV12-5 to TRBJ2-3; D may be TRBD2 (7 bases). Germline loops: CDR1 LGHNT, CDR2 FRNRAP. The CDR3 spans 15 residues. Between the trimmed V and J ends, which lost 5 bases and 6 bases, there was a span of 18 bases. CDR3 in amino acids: CASGPEGGLSDTQYF. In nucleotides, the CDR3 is TGTGCTAGTGGTCCCGAGGGGGGGTTATCCGATACGCAGTATTTT.

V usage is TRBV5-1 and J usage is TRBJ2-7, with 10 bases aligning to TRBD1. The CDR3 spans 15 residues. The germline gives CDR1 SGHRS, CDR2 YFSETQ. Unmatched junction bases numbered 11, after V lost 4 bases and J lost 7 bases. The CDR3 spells CASSPAGQGGLEQYF. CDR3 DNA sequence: TGCGCCAGCAGCCCAGCCGGACAGGGGGGTCTGGAGCAGTACTTC.

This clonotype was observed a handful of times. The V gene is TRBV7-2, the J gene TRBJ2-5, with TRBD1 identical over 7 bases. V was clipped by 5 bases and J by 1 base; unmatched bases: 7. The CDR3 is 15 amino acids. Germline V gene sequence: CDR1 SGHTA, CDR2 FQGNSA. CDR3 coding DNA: TGTGCCAGCAGCACCCAAACAGGGGTCCAAGAGACCCAGTACTTC. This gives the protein CASSTQTGVQETQYF.

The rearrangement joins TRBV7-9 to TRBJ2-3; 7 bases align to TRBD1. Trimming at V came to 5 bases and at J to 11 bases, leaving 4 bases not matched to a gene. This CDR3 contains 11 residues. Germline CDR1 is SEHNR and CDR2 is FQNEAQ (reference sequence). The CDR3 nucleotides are TGTGCCAGCAGCCCGGGACAGCAGCAGTATTTT. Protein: CASSPGQQQYF.

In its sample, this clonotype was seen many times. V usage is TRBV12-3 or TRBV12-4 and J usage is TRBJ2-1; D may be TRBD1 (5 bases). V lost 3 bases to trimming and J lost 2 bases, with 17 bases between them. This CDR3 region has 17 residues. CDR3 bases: TGTGCCAGCAGTTTCCTCCCTGGAAGGGGTCCCTACAATGAGCAGTTCTTC. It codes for CASSFLPGRGPYNEQFF.

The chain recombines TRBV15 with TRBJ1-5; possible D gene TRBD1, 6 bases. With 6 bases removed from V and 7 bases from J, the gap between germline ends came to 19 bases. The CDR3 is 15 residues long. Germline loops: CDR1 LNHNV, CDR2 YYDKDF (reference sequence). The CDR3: CATSRVLGTNQPQHF. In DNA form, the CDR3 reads TGTGCCACCAGTCGGGTCTTAGGGACAAACCAGCCCCAGCATTTT.